The entry below describes one TCR beta chain. The identical CDR3 is also encoded by other nucleotide sequences in the sample. The record originates from a study of shared clonotypes between healthy human individuals. As for the study in general: Each donor contributed plates that comprised three CD4 naive, three CD4 memory, two CD8 naive and one CD8 memory.

Per the germline V gene, CDR1 is SEHNR and CDR2 is FQNEAQ (reference sequence). The CDR3 totals 13 residues. V was pared by 0 bases and J by 1 base, with 4 bases between. TCRdb's copy holds only in-frame clones and misses some; the assay was immunoSEQ multiplex PCR. The table records roughly 2.1 million clones, around 93% of them present only once. Naive CD8 cells lacked CD45RO, underwent positive selection for CCR7 and left out terminally differentiated effector memory CD45RA+ cells. The chain links TRBV7-9 to TRBJ2-7; D gene unclear. The source material was naive CD8+ T cells from PBMCs. The TCR comes from a man younger than 35 in good health. Some clones in this sample may be carry-over from other donors' samples. CDR3 nucleotides: TGTGCCAGCAGCTTAGCCCGTTCCTACGAGCAGTACTTC. Translated: CASSLARSYEQYF. Based on the CDR3 plus reference TRBV7-9 and TRBJ2-7, the full variable domain is DTGVSQNPRHKITKRGQNVTFRCDPISEHNRLYWYRQTLGQGPEFLTYFQNEAQLEKSRLLSDRFSAERPKGSFSTLEIQRTEQGDSAMYLCASSLARSYEQYFGPGTRLTVT.